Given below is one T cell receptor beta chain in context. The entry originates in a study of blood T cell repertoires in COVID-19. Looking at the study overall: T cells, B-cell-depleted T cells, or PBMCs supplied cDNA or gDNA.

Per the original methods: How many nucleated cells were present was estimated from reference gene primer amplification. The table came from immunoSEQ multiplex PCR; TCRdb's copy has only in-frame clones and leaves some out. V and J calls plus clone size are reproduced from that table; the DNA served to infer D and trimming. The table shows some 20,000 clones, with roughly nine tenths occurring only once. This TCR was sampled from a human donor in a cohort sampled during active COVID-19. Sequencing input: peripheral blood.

CDR3 coding DNA: TGTGCCAGCAGCTTGAAATTGGGGGCCGGCTATGGCTACACCTTC. It yields the protein CASSLKLGAGYGYTF. The genes are TRBV5-4 and TRBJ1-2; D possibly corresponds to TRBD1 (6 bases). V lost 1 base and J lost 4, with 14 bases in between. The CDR3 runs to 15 residues. Germline V gene data show CDR1 as SGHNT and CDR2 as YYREEE (reference sequence). The full variable domain, with the rest looked up from reference TRBV5-4 and TRBJ1-2, is ETGVTQSPTHLIKTRGQQVTLRCSSQSGHNTVSWYQQALGQGPQFIFQYYREEENGRGNFPPRFSGLQFPNYSSELNVNALELDDSALYLCASSLKLGAGYGYTFGSGTRLTVV.